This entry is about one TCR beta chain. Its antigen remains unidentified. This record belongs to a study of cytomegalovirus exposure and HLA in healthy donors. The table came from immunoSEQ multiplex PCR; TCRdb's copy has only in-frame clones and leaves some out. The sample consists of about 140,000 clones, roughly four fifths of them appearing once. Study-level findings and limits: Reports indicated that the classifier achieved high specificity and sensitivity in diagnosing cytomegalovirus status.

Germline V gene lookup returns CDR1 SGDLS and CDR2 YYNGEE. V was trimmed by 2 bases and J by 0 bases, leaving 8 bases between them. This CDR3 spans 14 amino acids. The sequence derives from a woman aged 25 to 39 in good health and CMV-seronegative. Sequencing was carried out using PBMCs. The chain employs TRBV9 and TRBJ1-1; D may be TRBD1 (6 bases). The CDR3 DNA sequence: TGTGCCAGCAGCGTTACAGGGCTGAACACTGAAGCTTTCTTT. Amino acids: CASSVTGLNTEAFF.